Each of the 11 T cell receptor beta chains below was sequenced from the same sample in a study of cytomegalovirus exposure and HLA in healthy donors. Both 60 Vbeta primers and 13 Jbeta primers went into the PCR. TCRdb's copy holds only in-frame clones and misses some; the assay was immunoSEQ multiplex PCR. The sample totals more than 45,000 clones. The sample taken for sequencing was PBMCs. These receptors originate from a woman aged 40 to 50 in good health and CMV-seronegative.

The chain has TRBV7-2 and TRBJ2-7; D is unclear. The CDR3 consists of 15 residues. The germline V gene encodes CDR1 SGHTA and CDR2 FQGNSA. V lost 3 bases, J lost 3 bases, and 15 bases lay in between. The CDR3 loop is CASSFVAAPGYEQYF. For the CDR3, the DNA is TGTGCCAGCAGCTTCGTGGCAGCCCCAGGCTACGAGCAGTACTTC.

This rearrangement joins TRBV6-1 to TRBJ2-7, with 9 bases matching TRBD1. V lost 7 bases, J lost 4 bases, and 11 bases stayed unmatched. CDR3 length: 15 residues. Germline V gene lookup returns CDR1 MNHNS and CDR2 SASEGT. The CDR3 DNA is TGTGCCAGCACCCCCGGGACAGGGTTGAGGTACGAGCAGTACTTC. Encoded protein: CASTPGTGLRYEQYF.

A note on this clone: At one end, the junction sequence differs from germline, possibly due to a read error. The chain joins TRBV18 to TRBJ1-1; D is unresolved. The germline CDR1 and CDR2 sequences are KGHSH and LQKENI. This CDR3 contains 14 residues. In nucleotides, the CDR3 is TGTGCCAGCTCACCACTCGCCAGTGGGGAGGAAGATTTCTTT. Translated: CASSPLASGEEDFF.

The chain uses TRBV19 and TRBJ2-7, with 14 bases fitting TRBD2. V shed 7 bases and J 3 bases; nucleotides not matched to a gene: 5. The CDR3 contains 15 residues. Per germline, CDR1 LNHDA and CDR2 SQIVND (reference sequence). DNA of the CDR3: TGTGCCAGTACCAAAGGGACTAGCGGGAGCTACGAGCAGTACTTC. Translated: CASTKGTSGSYEQYF.

This chain uses TRBV14 with TRBJ1-1; tentatively, D is TRBD1 (5 bases). Trimming stripped 4 bases from V and 2 bases from J, with 8 bases between. The CDR3 contains 13 residues. Germline-derived CDR1 and CDR2 are SGHDN and FVKESK. CDR3 amino acids: CASSLDRNTEAFF. The CDR3, as DNA: TGTGCCAGCAGCCTCGACAGAAACACTGAAGCTTTCTTT. The full variable domain, completed using reference TRBV14 and TRBJ1-1, is EAGVTQFPSHSVIEKGQTVTLRCDPISGHDNLYWYRRVMGKEIKFLLHFVKESKQDESGMPNNRFLAERTGGTYSTLKVQPAELEDSGVYFCASSLDRNTEAFFGQGTRLTVV.

The J gene is TRBJ2-3, the V gene TRBV28; D may be TRBD1 (5 bases). The CDR3 sequence is 11 residues long. V was cut by 3 bases and J by 7 bases, with 5 bases left in between. Germline values: CDR1 MDHEN, CDR2 SYDVKM. The CDR3 is CASSLDNTQYF. The CDR3 DNA is TGTGCCAGCAGTTTGGACAATACGCAGTATTTT. Variable domain in full (rest from reference TRBV28 and TRBJ2-3): DVKVTQSSRYLVKRTGEKVFLECVQDMDHENMFWYRQDPGLGLRLIYFSYDVKMKEKGDIPEGYSVSREKKERFSLILESASTNQTSMYLCASSLDNTQYFGPGTRLTVL.

The chain is built from TRBV29-1 and TRBJ1-1, with 7 bases identical to TRBD1. Per germline, CDR1 SQVTM and CDR2 ANQGSEA. After removal of 6 bases from V and 4 bases from J, the junction contained 8 bases not matched to a gene. The CDR3 covers 13 residues. CDR3 sequence (DNA): TGCAGCGTGGTCGTTTCAGGGGGCACTGAAGCTTTCTTT. Translating gives CSVVVSGGTEAFF. The full variable domain, completed using reference TRBV29-1 and TRBJ1-1, is SAVISQKPSRDICQRGTSLTIQCQVDSQVTMMFWYRQQPGQSLTLIATANQGSEATYESGFVIDKFPISRPNLTFSTLTVSNMSPEDSSIYLCSVVVSGGTEAFFGQGTRLTVV.

The rearrangement links TRBV18 to TRBJ1-1; D ambiguous. The CDR3 covers 16 residues. Trimming removed 0 bases at V and 0 bases at J, with 11 bases between. Germline lookup yields CDR1 KGHSH and CDR2 LQKENI. This CDR3 is CASSPPASRMNTEAFF. The DNA of the CDR3 is TGTGCCAGCTCACCACCCGCCTCGCGGATGAACACTGAAGCTTTCTTT.

This chain uses TRBV2 with TRBJ1-5; a weak D match, TRBD1 (5 bases). CDR1 is SNHLY and CDR2 is FYNNEI in the germline V gene. The length of the CDR3 is 12 residues. Trimming pared 5 bases from V and 4 bases from J, leaving 6 bases between. The CDR3 coding sequence is TGTGCCAGCAGTAGACAGAATCAGCCCCAGCATTTT. Protein product: CASSRQNQPQHF.

This chain connects TRBV6-6 to TRBJ2-3, with a possible D match to TRBD2 (6 bases). This CDR3 is built from 14 residues. V was clipped by 6 bases and J by 2 bases, with 12 bases between them. Germline V gives CDR1 MNHNY, CDR2 SVGAGI (reference sequence). CDR3 residues: CASRMGGNTDTQYF. Here the CDR3 DNA reads TGTGCCAGCAGAATGGGGGGTAACACAGATACGCAGTATTTT.

The rearrangement joins TRBV19 to TRBJ1-5, with 7 bases matching TRBD1. CDR3 length equals 15 residues. Germline V gene sequence: CDR1 LNHDA, CDR2 SQIVND (reference sequence). With 6 bases clipped from V and 2 bases from J, the junction kept 7 bases outside the gene matches. The CDR3 nucleotides read TGTGCCAGTAGGGACCACCAGGGGGGCAATCAGCCCCAGCATTTT. Amino acid sequence: CASRDHQGGNQPQHF.